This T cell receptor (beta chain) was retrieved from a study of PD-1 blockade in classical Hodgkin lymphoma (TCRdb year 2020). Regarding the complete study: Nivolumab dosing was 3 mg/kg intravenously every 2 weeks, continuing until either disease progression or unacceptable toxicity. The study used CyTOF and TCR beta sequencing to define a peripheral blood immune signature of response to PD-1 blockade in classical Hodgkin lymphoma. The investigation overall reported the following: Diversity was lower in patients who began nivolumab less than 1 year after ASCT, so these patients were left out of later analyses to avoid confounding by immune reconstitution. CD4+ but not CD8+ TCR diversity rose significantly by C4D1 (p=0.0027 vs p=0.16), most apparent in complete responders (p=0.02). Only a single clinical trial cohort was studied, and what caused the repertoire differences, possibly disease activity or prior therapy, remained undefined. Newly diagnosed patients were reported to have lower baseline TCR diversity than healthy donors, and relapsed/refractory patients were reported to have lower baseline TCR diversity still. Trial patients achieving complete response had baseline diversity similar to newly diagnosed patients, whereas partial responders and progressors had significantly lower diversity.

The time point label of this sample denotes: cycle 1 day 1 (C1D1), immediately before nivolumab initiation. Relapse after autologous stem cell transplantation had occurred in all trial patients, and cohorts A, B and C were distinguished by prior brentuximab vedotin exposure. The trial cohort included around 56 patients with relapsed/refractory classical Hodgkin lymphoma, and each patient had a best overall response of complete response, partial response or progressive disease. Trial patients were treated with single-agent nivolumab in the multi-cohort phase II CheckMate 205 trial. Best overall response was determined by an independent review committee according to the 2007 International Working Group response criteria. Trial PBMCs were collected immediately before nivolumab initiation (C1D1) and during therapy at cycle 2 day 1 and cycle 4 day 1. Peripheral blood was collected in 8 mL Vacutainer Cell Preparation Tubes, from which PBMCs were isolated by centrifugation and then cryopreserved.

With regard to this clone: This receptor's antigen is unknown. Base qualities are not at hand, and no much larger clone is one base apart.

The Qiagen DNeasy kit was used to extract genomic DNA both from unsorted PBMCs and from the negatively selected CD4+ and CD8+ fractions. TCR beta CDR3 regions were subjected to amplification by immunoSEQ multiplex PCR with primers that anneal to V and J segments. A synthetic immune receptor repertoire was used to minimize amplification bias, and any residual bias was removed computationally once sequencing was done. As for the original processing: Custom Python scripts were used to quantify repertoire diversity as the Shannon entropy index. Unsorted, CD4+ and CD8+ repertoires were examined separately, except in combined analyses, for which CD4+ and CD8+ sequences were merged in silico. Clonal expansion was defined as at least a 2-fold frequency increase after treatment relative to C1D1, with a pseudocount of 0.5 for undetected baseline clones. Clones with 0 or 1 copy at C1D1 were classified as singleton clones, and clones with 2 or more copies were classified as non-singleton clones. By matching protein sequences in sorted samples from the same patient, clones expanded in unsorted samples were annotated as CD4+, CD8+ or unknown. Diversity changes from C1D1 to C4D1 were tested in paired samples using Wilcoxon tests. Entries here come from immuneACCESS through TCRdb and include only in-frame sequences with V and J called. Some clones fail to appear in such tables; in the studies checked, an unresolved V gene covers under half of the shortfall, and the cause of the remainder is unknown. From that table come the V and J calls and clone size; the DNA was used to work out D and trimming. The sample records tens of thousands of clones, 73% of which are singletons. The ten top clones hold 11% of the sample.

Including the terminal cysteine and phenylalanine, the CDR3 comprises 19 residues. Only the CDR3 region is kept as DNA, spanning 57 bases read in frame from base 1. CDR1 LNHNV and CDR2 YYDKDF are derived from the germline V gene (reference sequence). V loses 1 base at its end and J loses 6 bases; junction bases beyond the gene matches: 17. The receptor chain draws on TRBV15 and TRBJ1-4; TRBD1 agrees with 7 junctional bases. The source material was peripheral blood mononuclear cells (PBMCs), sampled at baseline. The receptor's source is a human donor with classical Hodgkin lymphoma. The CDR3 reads CATSRAGQESTFYDEKLFF. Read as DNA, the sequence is TGTGCCACCAGCAGAGCCGGACAGGAATCGACCTTTTATGATGAAAAACTGTTTTTT.